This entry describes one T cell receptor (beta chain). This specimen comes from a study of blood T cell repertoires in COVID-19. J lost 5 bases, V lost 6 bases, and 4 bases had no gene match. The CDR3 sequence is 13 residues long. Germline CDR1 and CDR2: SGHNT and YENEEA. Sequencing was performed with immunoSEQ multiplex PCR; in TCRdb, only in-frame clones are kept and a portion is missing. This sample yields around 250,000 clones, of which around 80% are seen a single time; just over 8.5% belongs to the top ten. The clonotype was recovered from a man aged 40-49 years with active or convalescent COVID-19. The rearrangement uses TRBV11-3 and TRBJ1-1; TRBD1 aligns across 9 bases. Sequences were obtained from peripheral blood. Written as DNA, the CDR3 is TGTGCCAGCAGACAGGGGGCGGGAACTGAAGCTTTCTTT. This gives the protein CASRQGAGTEAFF.